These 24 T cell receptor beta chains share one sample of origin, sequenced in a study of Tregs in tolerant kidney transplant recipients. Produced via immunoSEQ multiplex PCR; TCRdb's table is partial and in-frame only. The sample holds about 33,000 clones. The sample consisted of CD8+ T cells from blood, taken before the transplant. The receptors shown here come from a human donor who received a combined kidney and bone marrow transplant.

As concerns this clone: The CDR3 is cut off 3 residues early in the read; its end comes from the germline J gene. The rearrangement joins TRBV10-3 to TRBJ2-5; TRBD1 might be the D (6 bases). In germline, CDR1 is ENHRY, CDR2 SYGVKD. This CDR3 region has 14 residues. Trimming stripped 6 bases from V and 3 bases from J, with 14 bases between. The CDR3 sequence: CAISDPGQKETQYF. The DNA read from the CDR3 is TGTGCCATCAGCGATCCCGGACAGAAAGAGACC.

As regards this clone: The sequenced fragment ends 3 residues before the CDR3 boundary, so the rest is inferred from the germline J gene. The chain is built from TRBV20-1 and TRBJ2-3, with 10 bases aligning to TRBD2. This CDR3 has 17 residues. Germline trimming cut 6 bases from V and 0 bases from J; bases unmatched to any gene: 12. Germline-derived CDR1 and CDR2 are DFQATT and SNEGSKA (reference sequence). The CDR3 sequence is CSATRLAGETSTDTQYF. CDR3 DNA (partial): TGCAGTGCAACGAGACTAGCGGGCGAGACTAGCACAGATACG.

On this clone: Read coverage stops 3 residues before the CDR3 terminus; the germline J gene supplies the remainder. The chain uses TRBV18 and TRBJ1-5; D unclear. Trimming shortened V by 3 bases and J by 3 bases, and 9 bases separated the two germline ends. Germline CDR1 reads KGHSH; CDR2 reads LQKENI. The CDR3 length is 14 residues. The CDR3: CASSPDGLNQPQHF. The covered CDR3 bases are TGTGCCAGCTCACCGGACGGACTCAATCAGCCC.

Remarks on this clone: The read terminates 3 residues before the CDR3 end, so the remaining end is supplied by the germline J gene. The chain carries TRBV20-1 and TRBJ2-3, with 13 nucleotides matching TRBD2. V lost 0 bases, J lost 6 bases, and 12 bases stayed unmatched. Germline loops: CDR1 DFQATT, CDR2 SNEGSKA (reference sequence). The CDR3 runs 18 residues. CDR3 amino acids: CSARDPTSGRTHGDTQYF. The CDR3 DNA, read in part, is TGCAGTGCTAGAGACCCGACTAGCGGGAGGACCCACGGGGATACG.

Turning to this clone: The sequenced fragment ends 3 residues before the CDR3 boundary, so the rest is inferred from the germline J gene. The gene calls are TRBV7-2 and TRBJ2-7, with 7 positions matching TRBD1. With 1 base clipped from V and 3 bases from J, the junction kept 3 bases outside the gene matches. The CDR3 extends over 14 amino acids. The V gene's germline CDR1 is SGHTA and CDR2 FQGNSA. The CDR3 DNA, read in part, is TGTGCCAGCAGCTTAGGTCCAGGGGGCTACGAG. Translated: CASSLGPGGYE. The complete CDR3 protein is CASSLGPGGYEQYF. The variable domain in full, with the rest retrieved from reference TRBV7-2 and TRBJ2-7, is GAGVSQSPSNKVTEKGKDVELRCDPISGHTALYWYRQSLGQGLEFLIYFQGNSAPDKSGLPSDRFSAERTGGSVSTLTIQRTQQEDSAVYLCASSLGPGGYEQYFGPGTRLTVT.

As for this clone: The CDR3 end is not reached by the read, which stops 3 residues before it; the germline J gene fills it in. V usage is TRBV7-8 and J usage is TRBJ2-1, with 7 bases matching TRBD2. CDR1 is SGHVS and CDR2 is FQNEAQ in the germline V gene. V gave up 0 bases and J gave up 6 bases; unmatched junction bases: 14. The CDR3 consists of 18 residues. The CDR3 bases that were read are TGTGCCAGCAGCTTAGCCCCTTTGGGCGGGAGCAACCTCAATGAG. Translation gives CASSLAPLGGSNLNE. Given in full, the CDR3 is CASSLAPLGGSNLNEQFF.

CDR3 in amino acids: CASSLSGGGEQFF. The DNA read from the CDR3 is TGTGCCAGCAGCTTAAGCGGGGGGGGTGAG. This chain uses TRBV7-7 with TRBJ2-1, with 10 bases fitting TRBD2. The sequence runs out 3 residues before the end of the CDR3; the remainder is reconstructed from the germline J gene. The germline V gene has CDR1 SSHAT and CDR2 FNYEAQ (reference sequence). The CDR3 extends over 13 amino acids. Trimming took 2 bases from V and 9 from J; bases not matched to a gene: 1.

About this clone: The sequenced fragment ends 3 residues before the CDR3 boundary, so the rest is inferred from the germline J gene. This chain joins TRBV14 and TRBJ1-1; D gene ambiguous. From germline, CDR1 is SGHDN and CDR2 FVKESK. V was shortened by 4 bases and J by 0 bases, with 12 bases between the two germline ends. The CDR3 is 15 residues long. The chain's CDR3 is CASSPWVGMNTEAFF. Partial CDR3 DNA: TGTGCCAGCAGCCCCTGGGTGGGCATGAACACTGAA. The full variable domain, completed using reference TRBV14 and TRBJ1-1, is EAGVTQFPSHSVIEKGQTVTLRCDPISGHDNLYWYRRVMGKEIKFLLHFVKESKQDESGMPNNRFLAERTGGTYSTLKVQPAELEDSGVYFCASSPWVGMNTEAFFGQGTRLTVV.

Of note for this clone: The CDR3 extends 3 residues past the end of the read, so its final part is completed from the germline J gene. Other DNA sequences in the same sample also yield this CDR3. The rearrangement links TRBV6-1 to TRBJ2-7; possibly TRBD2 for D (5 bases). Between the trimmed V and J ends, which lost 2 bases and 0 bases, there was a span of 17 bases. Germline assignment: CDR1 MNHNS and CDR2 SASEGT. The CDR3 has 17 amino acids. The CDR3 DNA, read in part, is TGTGCCAGCAGTGAACCCCTAGGCGGGTTTCTCTCCTACGAG. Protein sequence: CASSEPLGGFLSYE. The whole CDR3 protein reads CASSEPLGGFLSYEQYF.

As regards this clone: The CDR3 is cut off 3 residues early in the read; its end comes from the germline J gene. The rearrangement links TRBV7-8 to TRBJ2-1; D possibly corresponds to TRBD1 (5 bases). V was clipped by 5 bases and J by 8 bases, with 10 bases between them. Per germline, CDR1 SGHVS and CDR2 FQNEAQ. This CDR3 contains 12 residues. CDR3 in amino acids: CASSLRVDEQFF. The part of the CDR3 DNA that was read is TGTGCCAGCAGCCTCAGGGTCGATGAG. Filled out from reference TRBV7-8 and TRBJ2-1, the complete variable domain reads GAGVSQSPRYKVAKRGQDVALRCDPISGHVSLFWYQQALGQGPEFLTYFQNEAQLDKSGLPSDRFFAERPEGSVSTLKIQRTQQEDSAVYLCASSLRVDEQFFGPGTRLTVL.

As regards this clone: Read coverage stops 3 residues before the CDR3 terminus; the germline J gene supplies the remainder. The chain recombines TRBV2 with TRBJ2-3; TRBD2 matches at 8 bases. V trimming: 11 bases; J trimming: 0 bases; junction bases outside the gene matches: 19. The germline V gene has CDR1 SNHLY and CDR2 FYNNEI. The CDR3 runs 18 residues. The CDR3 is CAGSQPIRLAGSTDTQYF. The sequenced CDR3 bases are TGTGCCGGCTCCCAGCCCATCCGGCTAGCGGGTAGCACAGATACG.

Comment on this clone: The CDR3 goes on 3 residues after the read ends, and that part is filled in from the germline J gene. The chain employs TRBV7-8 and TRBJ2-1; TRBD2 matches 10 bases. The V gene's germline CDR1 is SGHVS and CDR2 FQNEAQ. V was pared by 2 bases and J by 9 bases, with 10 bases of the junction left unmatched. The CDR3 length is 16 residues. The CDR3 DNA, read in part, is TGTGCCAGCAGCTTAATGGCTGGTAGCGGGAGGTCTGAG. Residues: CASSLMAGSGRSE. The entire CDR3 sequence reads CASSLMAGSGRSEQFF.

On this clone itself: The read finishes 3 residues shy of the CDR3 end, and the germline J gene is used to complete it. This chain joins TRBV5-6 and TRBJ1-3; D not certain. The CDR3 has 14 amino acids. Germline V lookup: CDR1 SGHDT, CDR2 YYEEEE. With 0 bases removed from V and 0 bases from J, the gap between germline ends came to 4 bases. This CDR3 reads CASSLAHSGNTIYF. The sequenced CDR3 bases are TGTGCCAGCAGCTTGGCCCACTCTGGAAACACC.

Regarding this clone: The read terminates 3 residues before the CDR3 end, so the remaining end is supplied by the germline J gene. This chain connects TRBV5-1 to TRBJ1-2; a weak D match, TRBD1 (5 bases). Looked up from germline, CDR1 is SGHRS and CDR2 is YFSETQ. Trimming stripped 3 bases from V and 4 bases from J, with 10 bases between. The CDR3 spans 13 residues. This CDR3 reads CASSSDTSYGYTF. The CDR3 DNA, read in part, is TGCGCCAGCAGCTCGGACACTTCCTATGGC.

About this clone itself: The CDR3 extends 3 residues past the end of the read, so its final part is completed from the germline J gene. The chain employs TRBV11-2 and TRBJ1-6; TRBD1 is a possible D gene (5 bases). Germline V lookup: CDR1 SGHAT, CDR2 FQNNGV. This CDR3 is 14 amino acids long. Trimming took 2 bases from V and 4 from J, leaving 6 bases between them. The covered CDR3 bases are TGTGCCAGCAGCTTAACAGGATATAATTCACCC. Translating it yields CASSLTGYNSP. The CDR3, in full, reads CASSLTGYNSPLHF.

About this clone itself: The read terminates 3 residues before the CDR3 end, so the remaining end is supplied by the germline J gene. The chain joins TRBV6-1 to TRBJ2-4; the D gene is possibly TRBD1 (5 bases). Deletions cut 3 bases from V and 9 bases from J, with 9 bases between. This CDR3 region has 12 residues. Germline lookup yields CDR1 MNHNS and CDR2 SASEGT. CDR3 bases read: TGTGCCAGCAGTGACAGGGCCGTCATT. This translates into CASSDRAVI. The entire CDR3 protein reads CASSDRAVIQYF.

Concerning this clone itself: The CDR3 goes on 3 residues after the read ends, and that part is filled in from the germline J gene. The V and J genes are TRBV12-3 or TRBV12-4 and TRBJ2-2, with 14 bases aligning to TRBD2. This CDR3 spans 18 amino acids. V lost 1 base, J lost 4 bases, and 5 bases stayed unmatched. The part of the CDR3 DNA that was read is TGTGCCAGCAGTTTAGGACTAGCGGGGGGGCGGGCCACCGGGGAG. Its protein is CASSLGLAGGRATGE. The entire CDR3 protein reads CASSLGLAGGRATGELFF.

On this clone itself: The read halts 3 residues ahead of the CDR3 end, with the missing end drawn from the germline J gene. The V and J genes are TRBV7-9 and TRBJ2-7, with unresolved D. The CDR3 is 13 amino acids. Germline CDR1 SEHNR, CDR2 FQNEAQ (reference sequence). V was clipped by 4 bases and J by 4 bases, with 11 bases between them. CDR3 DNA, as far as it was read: TGTGCCAGCAGCTCCCTTCAGGAATACGAG. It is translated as CASSSLQEYE. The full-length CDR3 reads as CASSSLQEYEQYF.

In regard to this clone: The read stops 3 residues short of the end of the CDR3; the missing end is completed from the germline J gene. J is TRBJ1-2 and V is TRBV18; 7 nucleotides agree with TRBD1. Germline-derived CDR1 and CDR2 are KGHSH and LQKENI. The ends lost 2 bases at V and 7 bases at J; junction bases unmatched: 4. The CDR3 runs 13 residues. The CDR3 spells CASSPETGTGYTF. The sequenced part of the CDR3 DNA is TGTGCCAGCTCACCAGAGACAGGGACTGGC.

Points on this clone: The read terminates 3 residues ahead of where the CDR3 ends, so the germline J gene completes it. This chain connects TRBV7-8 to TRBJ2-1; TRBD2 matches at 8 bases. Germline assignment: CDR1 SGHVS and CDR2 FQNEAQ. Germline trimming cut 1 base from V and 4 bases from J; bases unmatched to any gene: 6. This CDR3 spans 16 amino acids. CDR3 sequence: CASSLGVGLGYNEQFF. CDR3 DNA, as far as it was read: TGTGCCAGCAGCTTAGGGGTGGGACTAGGGTACAATGAG. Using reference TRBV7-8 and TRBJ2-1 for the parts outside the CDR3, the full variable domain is GAGVSQSPRYKVAKRGQDVALRCDPISGHVSLFWYQQALGQGPEFLTYFQNEAQLDKSGLPSDRFFAERPEGSVSTLKIQRTQQEDSAVYLCASSLGVGLGYNEQFFGPGTRLTVL.

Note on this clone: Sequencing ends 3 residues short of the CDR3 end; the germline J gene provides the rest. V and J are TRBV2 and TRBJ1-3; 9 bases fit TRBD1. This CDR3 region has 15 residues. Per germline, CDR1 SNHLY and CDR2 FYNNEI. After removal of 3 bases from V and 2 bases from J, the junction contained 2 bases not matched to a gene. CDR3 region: CASSDGDRAGNTIYF. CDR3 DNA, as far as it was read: TGTGCCAGCAGTGATGGGGACAGGGCTGGAAACACC.

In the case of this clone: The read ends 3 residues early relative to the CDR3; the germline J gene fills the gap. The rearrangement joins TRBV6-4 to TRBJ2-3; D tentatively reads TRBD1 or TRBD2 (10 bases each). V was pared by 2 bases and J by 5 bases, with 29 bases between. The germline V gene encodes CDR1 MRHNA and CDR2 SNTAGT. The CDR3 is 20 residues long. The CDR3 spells CASSDRQGARAGGPEDTQYF. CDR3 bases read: TGTGCCAGCAGTGACAGACAGGGGGCCCGAGCGGGAGGGCCCGAAGATACG.

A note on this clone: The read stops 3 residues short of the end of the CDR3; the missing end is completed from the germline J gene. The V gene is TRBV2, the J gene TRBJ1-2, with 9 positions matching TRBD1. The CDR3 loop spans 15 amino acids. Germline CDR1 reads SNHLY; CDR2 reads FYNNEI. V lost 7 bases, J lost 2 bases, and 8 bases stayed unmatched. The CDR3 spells CASILRTGANYGYTF. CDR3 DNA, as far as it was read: TGTGCCAGCATTCTGCGGACAGGGGCCAACTATGGC. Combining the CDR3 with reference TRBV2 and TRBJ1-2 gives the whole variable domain EPEVTQTPSHQVTQMGQEVILRCVPISNHLYFYWYRQILGQKVEFLVSFYNNEISEKSEIFDDQFSVERPDGSNFTLKIRSTKLEDSAMYFCASILRTGANYGYTFGSGTRLTVV.

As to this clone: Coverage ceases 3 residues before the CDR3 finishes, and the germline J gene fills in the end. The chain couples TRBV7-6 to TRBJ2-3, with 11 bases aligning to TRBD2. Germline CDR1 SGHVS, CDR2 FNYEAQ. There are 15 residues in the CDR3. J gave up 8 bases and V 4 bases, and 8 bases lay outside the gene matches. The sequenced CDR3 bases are TGTGCCAGCAGCTCACTAGCGGGAGTATGGTTTACG. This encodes CASSSLAGVWFT. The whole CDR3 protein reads CASSSLAGVWFTQYF.